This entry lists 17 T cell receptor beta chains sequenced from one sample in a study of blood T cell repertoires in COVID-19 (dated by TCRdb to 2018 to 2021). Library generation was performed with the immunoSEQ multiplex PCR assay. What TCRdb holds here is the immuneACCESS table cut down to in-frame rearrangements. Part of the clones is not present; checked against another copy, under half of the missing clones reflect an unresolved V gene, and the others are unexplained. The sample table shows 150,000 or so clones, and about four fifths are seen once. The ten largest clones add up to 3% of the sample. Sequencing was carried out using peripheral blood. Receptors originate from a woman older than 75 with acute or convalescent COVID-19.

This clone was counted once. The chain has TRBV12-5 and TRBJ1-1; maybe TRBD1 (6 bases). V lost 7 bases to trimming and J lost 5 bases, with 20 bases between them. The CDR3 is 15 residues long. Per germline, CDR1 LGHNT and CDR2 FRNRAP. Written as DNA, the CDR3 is TGTGCTAGTGTAAAAACAGGGCTCCTAACAACTGAAGCTTTCTTT. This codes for CASVKTGLLTTEAFF.

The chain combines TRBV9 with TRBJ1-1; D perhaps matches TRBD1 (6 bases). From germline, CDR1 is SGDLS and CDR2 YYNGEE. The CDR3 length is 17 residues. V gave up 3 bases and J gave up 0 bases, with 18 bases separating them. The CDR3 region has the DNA TGTGCCAGCAGCGGATACCGGGACGGGGACATGAACACTGAAGCTTTCTTT. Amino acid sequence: CASSGYRDGDMNTEAFF.

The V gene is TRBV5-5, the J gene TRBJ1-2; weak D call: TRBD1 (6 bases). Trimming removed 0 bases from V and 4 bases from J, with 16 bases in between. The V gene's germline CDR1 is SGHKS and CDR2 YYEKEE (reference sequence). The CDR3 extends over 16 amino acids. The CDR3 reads CASSLESQQGVYGYTF. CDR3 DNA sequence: TGTGCCAGCAGCTTGGAGTCCCAACAGGGAGTCTATGGCTACACCTTC.

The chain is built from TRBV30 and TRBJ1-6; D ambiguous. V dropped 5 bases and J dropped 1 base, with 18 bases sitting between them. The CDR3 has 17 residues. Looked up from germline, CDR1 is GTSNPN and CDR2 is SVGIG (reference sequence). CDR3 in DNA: TGTGCCTGGGTCCAGCGAGGGTTTATGTCCTATAATTCACCCCTCCACTTT. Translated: CAWVQRGFMSYNSPLHF.

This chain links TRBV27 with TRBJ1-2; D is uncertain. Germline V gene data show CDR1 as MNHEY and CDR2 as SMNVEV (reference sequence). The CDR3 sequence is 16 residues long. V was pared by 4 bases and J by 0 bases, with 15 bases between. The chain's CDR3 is CASSSSWAAANYGYTF. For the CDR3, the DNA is TGTGCCAGCAGTTCTTCCTGGGCTGCAGCTAACTATGGCTACACCTTC.

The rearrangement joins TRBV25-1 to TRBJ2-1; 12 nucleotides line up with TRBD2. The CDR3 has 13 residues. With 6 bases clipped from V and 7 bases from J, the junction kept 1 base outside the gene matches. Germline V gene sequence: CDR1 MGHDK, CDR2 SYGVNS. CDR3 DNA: TGTGCCAGCAGCCTAGCGGGGGGGAATGAGCAGTTCTTC. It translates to CASSLAGGNEQFF. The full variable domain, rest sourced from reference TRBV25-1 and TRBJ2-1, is EADIYQTPRYLVIGTGKKITLECSQTMGHDKMYWYQQDPGMELHLIHYSYGVNSTEKGDLSSESTVSRIRTEHFPLTLESARPSHTSQYLCASSLAGGNEQFFGPGTRLTVL.

CDR3 DNA: TGTGCCATCGGGACAGGGAGGGATACGCAGTATTTT. Amino acids: CAIGTGRDTQYF. The chain employs TRBV10-3 and TRBJ2-3; TRBD1 matches 9 bases. After removal of 8 bases from V and 6 bases from J, the junction contained 3 bases not matched to a gene. The CDR3 has 12 amino acids. CDR1 is ENHRY, CDR2 SYGVKD, per germline.

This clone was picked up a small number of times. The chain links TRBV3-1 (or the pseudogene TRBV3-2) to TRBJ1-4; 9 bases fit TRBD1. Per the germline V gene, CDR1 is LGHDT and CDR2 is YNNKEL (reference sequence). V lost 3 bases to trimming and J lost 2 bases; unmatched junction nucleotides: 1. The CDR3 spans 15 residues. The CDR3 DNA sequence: TGTGCCAGCAGCCATGACAGGGGGACTAATGAAAAACTGTTTTTT. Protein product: CASSHDRGTNEKLFF.

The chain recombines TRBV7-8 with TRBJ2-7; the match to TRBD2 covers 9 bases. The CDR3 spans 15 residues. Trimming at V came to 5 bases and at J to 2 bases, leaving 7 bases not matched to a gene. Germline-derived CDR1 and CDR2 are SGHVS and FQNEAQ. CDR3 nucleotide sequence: TGTGCCAGCAGCCCGACTGGCGGGGGGGCCTACGAGCAGTACTTC. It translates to CASSPTGGGAYEQYF.

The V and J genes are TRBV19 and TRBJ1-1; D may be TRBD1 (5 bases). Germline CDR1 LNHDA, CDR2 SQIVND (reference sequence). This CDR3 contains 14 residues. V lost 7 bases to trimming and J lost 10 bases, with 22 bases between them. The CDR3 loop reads CASTLGGRKSRAFF. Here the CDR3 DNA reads TGTGCCAGTACCCTCGGGGGACGGAAGTCCCGAGCTTTCTTT.

As DNA, the CDR3 is TGTGCCAGCAACCTTGTTACGAACCCTAGCGATGGCTACACCTTC. It codes for CASNLVTNPSDGYTF. The rearrangement links TRBV5-5 to TRBJ1-2; D uncertain. Germline V CDR1 and CDR2: SGHKS, YYEKEE (reference sequence). Trimming removed 6 bases at V and 6 bases at J, with 21 bases between. CDR3 length: 15 residues.

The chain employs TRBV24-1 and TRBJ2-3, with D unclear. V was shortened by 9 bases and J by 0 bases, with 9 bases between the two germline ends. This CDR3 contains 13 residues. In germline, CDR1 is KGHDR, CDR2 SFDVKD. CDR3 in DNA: TGTGCCACCTCAGACGGGAGCACAGATACGCAGTATTTT. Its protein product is CATSDGSTDTQYF.

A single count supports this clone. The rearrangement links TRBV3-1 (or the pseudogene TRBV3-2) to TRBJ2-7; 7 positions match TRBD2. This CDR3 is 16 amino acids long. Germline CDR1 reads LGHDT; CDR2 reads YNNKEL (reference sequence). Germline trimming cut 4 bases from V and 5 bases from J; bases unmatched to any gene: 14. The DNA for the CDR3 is TGTGCCAGCAGCCCCCGTCGCGGGGGACTTACCCACGAGCAGTACTTC. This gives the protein CASSPRRGGLTHEQYF.

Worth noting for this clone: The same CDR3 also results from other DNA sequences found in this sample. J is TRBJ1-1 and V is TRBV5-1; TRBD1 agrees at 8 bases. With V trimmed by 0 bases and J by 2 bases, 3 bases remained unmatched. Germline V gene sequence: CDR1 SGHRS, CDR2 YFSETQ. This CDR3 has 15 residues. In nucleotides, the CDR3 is TGCGCCAGCAGCTTGGAGCCAGGGGGCAACACTGAAGCTTTCTTT. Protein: CASSLEPGGNTEAFF.

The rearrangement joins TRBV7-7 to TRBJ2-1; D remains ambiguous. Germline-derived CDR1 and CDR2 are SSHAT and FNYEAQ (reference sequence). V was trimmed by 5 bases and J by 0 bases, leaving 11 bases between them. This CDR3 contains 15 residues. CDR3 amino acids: CASSIRPSSYNEQFF. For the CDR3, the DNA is TGTGCCAGCAGCATAAGGCCTAGCTCCTACAATGAGCAGTTCTTC.

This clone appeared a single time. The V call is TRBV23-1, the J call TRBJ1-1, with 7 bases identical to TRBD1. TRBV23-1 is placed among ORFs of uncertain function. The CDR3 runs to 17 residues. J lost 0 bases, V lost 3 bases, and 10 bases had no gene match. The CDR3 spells CASSHFLGGDLNTEAFF. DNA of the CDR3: TGCGCCAGCAGTCACTTCTTAGGGGGCGATCTGAACACTGAAGCTTTCTTT.

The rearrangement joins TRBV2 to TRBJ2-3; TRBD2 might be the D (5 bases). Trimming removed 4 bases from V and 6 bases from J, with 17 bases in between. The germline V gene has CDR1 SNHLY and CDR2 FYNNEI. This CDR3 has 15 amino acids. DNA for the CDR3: TGTGCCAGCAGTGTTTTCGATGCGCCGGGGGATACGCAGTATTTT. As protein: CASSVFDAPGDTQYF.